These T cell receptor beta chains were read from a single sample in a study of blood T cell repertoires in COVID-19. This table comes from immunoSEQ multiplex PCR, and its TCRdb copy is limited to in-frame clones, with some not included. Of approximately 300,000 clones listed, 87% are singletons. The sequenced material came from peripheral blood. The receptors were sampled from a man younger than 30 with active or convalescent COVID-19. CDR3s include the opening cysteine and the closing phenylalanine or tryptophan. A D gene is named only where the DNA matches it firmly. Only some rows state a clone size, as once, few, many or a class for expanded clones.

d_call j_call v_call clone_size cdr3_nt cdr3_aa
- TRBJ1-2 TRBV5-1 - TGCGCCAGCAGCTCCGGGACTCTGGTTGGCTATGGCTACACCTTC CASSSGTLVGYGYTF
TRBD2 TRBJ2-2 TRBV7-3 - TGTGCCAGCAGCCCCAAGCGGGGTGAGCTGTTTTTT CASSPKRGELFF
- TRBJ1-5 TRBV3-1/TRBV3-2 - TGTGCCAGCAGCCAAGGCTCGGGACAGCCCCAGCATTTT CASSQGSGQPQHF
TRBD1 TRBJ2-7 TRBV4-1 - TGCGCCAGCAGCCAAGGAGCCGGACAGGGGTCCTACGAGCAGTACTTC CASSQGAGQGSYEQYF
- TRBJ1-2 TRBV4-3 - TGCGCCAGCAGCCAAGAATTGCAGGGGTATGGCTACACCTTC CASSQELQGYGYTF
- TRBJ2-7 TRBV7-3 once TGTGCCAGCAGCCCGGGAAGGGAGAGTTACGAGCAGTACTTC CASSPGRESYEQYF
- TRBJ1-1 TRBV5-4 - TGTGCCAGCAGCACAGCCCTGGGTAGAGACACTGAAGCTTTCTTT CASSTALGRDTEAFF
- TRBJ2-1 TRBV7-9 - TGTGCCAGCAGCCTAACAGGGCATGAGCAGTTCTTC CASSLTGHEQFF
- TRBJ2-7 TRBV10-1 - TGCGCCAGCAGTGAGGGGTCAGGATCCTACGAGCAGTACTTC CASSEGSGSYEQYF
- TRBJ2-1 TRBV19 - TGTGCCGGCACTCTCAGCGGACTTAACTACAATGAGCAGTTCTTC CAGTLSGLNYNEQFF
- TRBJ1-5 TRBV11-2 - TGTGCCAGCAGCTTTAGCGGTCAGCCCCAGCATTTT CASSFSGQPQHF
TRBD1 TRBJ2-1 TRBV27 - TGTGCCAGCAGTTTGAGGCAGGGGGTCTACAATGAGCAGTTCTTC CASSLRQGVYNEQFF
- TRBJ1-5 TRBV7-8 - TGTGCCAGCAGCCTCGGGACACCAGAAAATCAGCCCCAGCATTTT CASSLGTPENQPQHF
- TRBJ1-1 TRBV27 few TGTGCCAGCAGTTCAAAGCGATGGCTGGAAGCTTTCTTT CASSSKRWLEAFF
TRBD1 TRBJ1-6 TRBV6-5 - TGTGCCAGCAGTCCGACAGGGAGCTATAATTCACCCCTCCACTTT CASSPTGSYNSPLHF
- TRBJ2-6 TRBV7-8 - TGTGCCAGCAGCCCAATCTCTGGGGCCAACGTCCTGACTTTC CASSPISGANVLTF
- TRBJ2-3 TRBV15 once TGTGCCACCAGCAGAGGAACCGACGGAGCACGCACAGATACGCAGTATTTT CATSRGTDGARTDTQYF
TRBD2 TRBJ2-7 TRBV7-2 many TGTGCCAGCAGCTTAGATGGGACTAGGTCCCACGAGCAGTACTTC CASSLDGTRSHEQYF
TRBD2 TRBJ2-5 TRBV19 - TGTGCCAGTAGTATGACTAGCGGGTTCGAGACCCAGTACTTC CASSMTSGFETQYF
- TRBJ2-2 TRBV6-5 - TGTGCCAGCCCAGCGAGGGCAAACACCGGGGAGCTGTTTTTT CASPARANTGELFF
TRBD1 TRBJ2-5 TRBV5-6 - TGTGCCAGCAGCCACGACAGGGAAGAGACCCAGTACTTC CASSHDREETQYF
TRBD1 TRBJ1-1 TRBV19 once TGTGCCAGTAGTACCAGGACAGGGGTATTATCGTGGACTGAAGCTTTCTTT CASSTRTGVLSWTEAFF
TRBD1 TRBJ1-2 TRBV27 - TGTGCCAGCAGCCCTGGGACAGGGGGTATCTATGGCTACACCTTC CASSPGTGGIYGYTF
TRBD1 TRBJ1-1 TRBV7-2 - TGTGCCAGCAGCTTGACAGGGGGAGGCACTGAAGCTTTCTTT CASSLTGGGTEAFF
- TRBJ2-7 TRBV18 - TGTGCCAGCTCACCAACCAGGTCGGCGCTCTCCTACGAGCAGTACTTC CASSPTRSALSYEQYF
- TRBJ2-2 TRBV5-6 - TGTGCCAGCAGGGAACACAGGCTAAACACCGGGGAGCTGTTTTTT CASREHRLNTGELFF
- TRBJ1-2 TRBV7-9 - TGTGCCAGCAGCCCTAACCCCAGGGGAGTAGATGGCTACACCTTC CASSPNPRGVDGYTF
TRBD2 TRBJ2-1 TRBV15 - TGTGCCACCAGCAGACGACTAGCGGGGGGGTACAATGAGCAGTTCTTC CATSRRLAGGYNEQFF
- TRBJ2-7 TRBV15 - TGTGCCACCAGCAGATCTGATTCACGAGCAGGATCATTCTACGAGCAGTACTTC CATSRSDSRAGSFYEQYF
- TRBJ1-2 TRBV20-1 - TGCAGTGCTAGTGGGCACACACATGGCTACACCTTC CSASGHTHGYTF
- TRBJ1-1 TRBV5-1 - TGCGCCAGCAAGCAGGGGATGGGGAACACTGAAGCTTTCTTT CASKQGMGNTEAFF
TRBD1 TRBJ1-2 TRBV7-9 - TGTGCCAGCAGCTCCGGGACAGGCGAATTTTATGGCTACACCTTC CASSSGTGEFYGYTF
TRBD2 TRBJ2-5 TRBV6-2/TRBV6-3 - TGTGCCAGCAGTTACTCGAAGTCTTTCAGCGGGGGGGCCCAGACCCAGTACTTC CASSYSKSFSGGAQTQYF
TRBD1 TRBJ1-5 TRBV28 few TGTGCCAGCAGAACCATAAGACAGGGGGCTAGCAATCAGCCCCAGCATTTT CASRTIRQGASNQPQHF
TRBD1 TRBJ1-1 TRBV6-5 - TGTGCCAGCAGTTGGGACAGGGAGAGAACTGAAGCTTTCTTT CASSWDRERTEAFF
TRBD1 TRBJ1-1 TRBV27 - TGTGCCAGCACCTCAACAGGGGCCTCTGAAGCTTTCTTT CASTSTGASEAFF
- TRBJ2-5 TRBV7-2 once TGTGCCAGCAGCTTACAGGGACTAGAGACCCAGTACTTC CASSLQGLETQYF
- TRBJ2-3 TRBV9 - TGTGCCAGCAGCGTAGGAGGCGAAGCGCGCGATACGCAGTATTTT CASSVGGEARDTQYF
- TRBJ1-5 TRBV18 - TGTGCCAGCTCACCGGGGGGTCCTAATCAGCCCCAGCATTTT CASSPGGPNQPQHF
- TRBJ2-7 TRBV2 few TGTGCCAGCAGTGGACAGGCAGGCGAGCAGTACTTC CASSGQAGEQYF
- TRBJ1-5 TRBV7-2 - TGTGCCAGCAGCTCCGGCGGTATGGGCAATCAGCCCCAGCATTTT CASSSGGMGNQPQHF
TRBD2 TRBJ2-7 TRBV7-6 - TGTGCCAGCAGCTCAGCCGGGACTAGCGGGAGTTACGAGCAGTACTTC CASSSAGTSGSYEQYF